This T cell receptor beta chain was observed in a study of T cells in tumors after PD-1 blockade. Study information: Treatment was either pembrolizumab 200 mg every 3 weeks or cemiplimab 350 mg every 2 weeks.

V lost 3 bases and J 4 bases, leaving 12 bases between the germline ends. CDR3 length equals 13 residues. The germline gives CDR1 SQVTM, CDR2 ANQGSEA. Input was about 550 ng to 6,004 ng of genomic DNA from tumor or blood. Sequencing was performed with immunoSEQ multiplex PCR; in TCRdb, only in-frame clones are kept and a portion is missing. The repertoire holds 14,000 to 15,000 clones, with over 70% as singletons. This TCR was sampled from a human donor with basal cell carcinoma. The chain links TRBV29-1 to TRBJ1-1; possible D gene TRBD1, 6 bases. Sample: PBMCs, taken after anti-PD-1 treatment. CDR3 nucleotide sequence: TGCAGCGTTGACGGGGGGCTAGGCACTGAAGCTTTCTTT. This translates into CSVDGGLGTEAFF.